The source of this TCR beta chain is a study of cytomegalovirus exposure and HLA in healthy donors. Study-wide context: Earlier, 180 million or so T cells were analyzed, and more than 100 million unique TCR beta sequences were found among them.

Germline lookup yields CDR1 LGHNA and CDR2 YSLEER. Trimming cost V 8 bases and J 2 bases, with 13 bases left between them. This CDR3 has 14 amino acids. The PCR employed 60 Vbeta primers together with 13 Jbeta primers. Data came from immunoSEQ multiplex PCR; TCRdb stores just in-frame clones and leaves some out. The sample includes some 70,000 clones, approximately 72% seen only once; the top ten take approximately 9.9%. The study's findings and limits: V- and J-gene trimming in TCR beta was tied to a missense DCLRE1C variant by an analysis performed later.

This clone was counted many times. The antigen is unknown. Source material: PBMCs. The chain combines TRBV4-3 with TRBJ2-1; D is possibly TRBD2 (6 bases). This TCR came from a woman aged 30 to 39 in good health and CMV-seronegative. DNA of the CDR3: TGCGCCAGCGGCATGGAGGGCACCTACAATGAGCAGTTCTTC. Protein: CASGMEGTYNEQFF.